This T cell receptor beta chain was captured in a study of graft-versus-host responses after intestinal transplantation. Study-wide context: Recipients got multivisceral, liver-intestinal, or isolated intestinal transplants. Anti-thymocyte globulin induction, then tacrolimus and steroids for about three years, went to all recipients.

On this clone: The antigen remains undetermined.

Clones were read by immunoSEQ multiplex PCR, and TCRdb kept only the in-frame ones, dropping some. The sample shows tens of thousands of clones, about 94% of them seen only once. Trimming took off 3 bases at V and 7 bases at J, with 19 bases between the two ends. The CDR3 runs 17 residues. Germline V lookup: CDR1 LGHNA, CDR2 YSLEER. This specimen was unstimulated CD4+ T cells sorted from spleen or lymph node cells, taken before transplant. The genes are TRBV4-3 and TRBJ1-6; D perhaps matches TRBD1 (5 bases). This TCR was sampled from a human donor who was the organ donor for an intestinal transplant. The CDR3 is CASSHADGGNRNSPLHF. Written as DNA, the CDR3 is TGCGCCAGCAGCCATGCCGACGGGGGGAATAGGAATTCACCCCTCCACTTT.